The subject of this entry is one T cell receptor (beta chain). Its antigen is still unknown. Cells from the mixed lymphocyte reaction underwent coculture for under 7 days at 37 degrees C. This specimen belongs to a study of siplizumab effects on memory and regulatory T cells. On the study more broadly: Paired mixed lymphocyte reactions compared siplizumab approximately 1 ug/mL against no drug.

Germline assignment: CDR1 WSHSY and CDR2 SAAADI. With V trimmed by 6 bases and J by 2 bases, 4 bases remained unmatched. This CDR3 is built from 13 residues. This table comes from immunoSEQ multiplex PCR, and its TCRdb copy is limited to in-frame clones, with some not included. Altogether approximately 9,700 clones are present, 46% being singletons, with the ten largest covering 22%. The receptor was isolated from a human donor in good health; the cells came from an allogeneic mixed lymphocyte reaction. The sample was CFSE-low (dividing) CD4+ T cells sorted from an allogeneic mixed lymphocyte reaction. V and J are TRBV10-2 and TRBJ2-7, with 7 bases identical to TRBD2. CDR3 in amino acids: CASRPSGPYEQYF. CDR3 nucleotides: TGCGCCAGCAGACCTAGCGGACCCTACGAGCAGTACTTC.